The 32 T cell receptor beta chains below all came from one sample that was sequenced in a study of human T cells and chemical hapten exposure. This sample's time point: patch test 2, 6 weeks after DPC sensitization. Treatment described: therapeutic diphenylcyclopropenone sensitization with weekly scalp DPC. TCRdb reanalysed the RACE reads using MiXCR and keeps one entry per CDR3 protein. The data hold a few hundred thousand distinct CDR3 sequences, with more than 5% observed a single time. Specimen: whole blood, collected in connection with sensitization to the hapten diphenylcyclopropenone (DPC). The receptors come from a young woman with alopecia areata. Some clones in this sample may be carry-over from other donors' samples.

This clonotype was picked up many times. The chain is built from TRBV20-1 and TRBJ1-1; 11 bases fit TRBD1. This CDR3 region has 12 residues. The germline gives CDR1 DFQATT, CDR2 SNEGSKA (reference sequence). With 6 bases clipped from V and 5 bases from J, the junction kept 2 bases outside the gene matches. CDR3 coding DNA: TGCAGTGCCGGACAGGGGGCTACTGAAGCTTTCTTT. Its protein product is CSAGQGATEAFF.

This clonotype was detected many times. V and J are TRBV9 and TRBJ2-7; possible D gene TRBD2, 6 bases. The CDR3 runs 13 residues. Between the trimmed V and J ends, which lost 4 bases and 7 bases, there was a span of 15 bases. CDR1 is SGDLS, CDR2 YYNGEE, per germline. CDR3 region: CASSPRGGGEQYF. Written as DNA, the CDR3 is TGTGCCAGCAGCCCGCGGGGTGGTGGGGAGCAGTACTTC. The entire variable domain, with the rest obtained from reference TRBV9 and TRBJ2-7, is as follows: DSGVTQTPKHLITATGQRVTLRCSPRSGDLSVYWYQQSLDQGLQFLIQYYNGEERAKGNILERFSAQQFPDLHSELNLSSLELGDSALYFCASSPRGGGEQYFGPGTRLTVT.

This clonotype was counted only a few times. This chain joins TRBV6-5 and TRBJ2-5, with 7 bases matching TRBD1. Germline CDR1 MNHEY, CDR2 SVGAGI. CDR3 length equals 14 residues. Trimming cost V 6 bases and J 1 base; bases outside gene matches: 5. CDR3 bases: TGTGCCAGCAGGCTAGGGGGCCTCCAAGAGACCCAGTACTTC. This translates into CASRLGGLQETQYF.

This clonotype was counted many times. The rearrangement uses TRBV11-2 and TRBJ2-1; D is perhaps TRBD2 (7 bases). With 1 base removed from V and 2 bases from J, the gap between germline ends came to 15 bases. CDR3 length: 17 amino acids. The germline V gene encodes CDR1 SGHAT and CDR2 FQNNGV. This CDR3 reads CASSLAGGQFAYNEQFF. The CDR3 DNA sequence: TGTGCCAGCAGCTTAGCGGGGGGCCAATTCGCCTACAATGAGCAGTTCTTC.

Many counts were recorded for this clonotype. The rearrangement joins TRBV3-1 to TRBJ2-1; 8 positions agree with TRBD1. J gave up 2 bases and V 4 bases, and 7 bases lay outside the gene matches. Germline V gives CDR1 LGHDT, CDR2 YNNKEL (reference sequence). This CDR3 spans 16 amino acids. The CDR3 is CASSPGTGPTYNEQFF. The DNA for the CDR3 is TGTGCCAGCAGCCCGGGGACAGGCCCTACCTACAATGAGCAGTTCTTC.

In its sample, this clonotype was seen many times. The chain combines TRBV28 with TRBJ1-2, with D unresolved. The V gene's germline CDR1 is MDHEN and CDR2 SYDVKM. Trimming took 4 bases from V and 0 from J, leaving 12 bases between them. The CDR3 loop spans 15 amino acids. The CDR3 bases are TGTGCCAGCAGTTACGAACAGTTAGCTAACTATGGCTACACCTTC. Its protein product is CASSYEQLANYGYTF.

The genes are TRBV3-1 and TRBJ1-1; TRBD1 might be the D (6 bases). The V end was cut by 10 bases, the J end by 1 base, with 25 bases between. Germline-derived CDR1 and CDR2 are LGHDT and YNNKEL (reference sequence). The CDR3 is 17 residues long. CDR3 region: CATPPRQVGLQNTEAFF. The CDR3 DNA reads TGTGCCACCCCCCCACGACAGGTCGGCCTTCAGAACACTGAAGCTTTCTTT.

The chain couples TRBV6-6 to TRBJ1-5; D uncertain. Per the germline V gene, CDR1 is MNHNY and CDR2 is SVGAGI (reference sequence). V shed 2 bases and J shed 0 bases, with 11 bases lying between them. This CDR3 has 16 amino acids. CDR3 sequence: CASSYEQVDSNQPQHF. DNA of the CDR3: TGTGCCAGCAGTTACGAGCAGGTCGATAGCAATCAGCCCCAGCATTTT.

The rearrangement joins TRBV5-4 to TRBJ2-1, with 9 bases lining up with TRBD2. Trimming cost V 4 bases and J 5 bases; bases outside gene matches: 4. The germline V gene encodes CDR1 SGHNT and CDR2 YYREEE (reference sequence). CDR3 length: 14 residues. The CDR3 region is CASSPTSGDNEQFF. The DNA of the CDR3 is TGTGCCAGCAGCCCGACTAGCGGAGACAATGAGCAGTTCTTC.

Only a few counts were recorded for this clonotype. The chain recombines TRBV6-6 with TRBJ2-3, with D uncertain. Germline V gene sequence: CDR1 MNHNY, CDR2 SVGAGI (reference sequence). Trimming took off 2 bases at V and 5 bases at J, with 11 bases between the two ends. The CDR3 spans 14 residues. In nucleotides, the CDR3 is TGTGCCAGCAGTTACGGGGAAGGAAGAGATACGCAGTATTTT. This encodes CASSYGEGRDTQYF.

The table lists this clonotype with many counts. The chain couples TRBV4-2 to TRBJ1-2; weak D call: TRBD1 (6 bases). The CDR3 is 18 amino acids. CDR1 and CDR2 from the germline V gene are LGHNA and YNFKEQ. The V gene lost 4 bases and the J gene lost 2 bases, with 23 bases spanning the gap. The CDR3 region is CASSPPSDWTATNYGYTF. The DNA for the CDR3 is TGTGCCAGCAGCCCCCCGAGCGACTGGACAGCAACAAACTATGGCTACACCTTC.

The chain employs TRBV6-2 or TRBV6-3 and TRBJ2-7; D is possibly TRBD2 (5 bases). V shed 0 bases and J shed 4 bases, with 10 bases lying between them. The germline V gene has CDR1 MNHEY and CDR2 SVGEGT. CDR3 size: 14 residues. DNA of the CDR3: TGTGCCAGCAGTTACTCAGGAGGATATTACGAGCAGTACTTC. Translation gives CASSYSGGYYEQYF.

This clonotype was seen at least ten times. J is TRBJ1-4 and V is TRBV7-9; unclear D gene. The V end was cut by 1 base, the J end by 14 bases, with 14 bases between. In germline, CDR1 is SEHNR, CDR2 FQNEAQ (reference sequence). The CDR3 contains 13 residues. Here the CDR3 DNA reads TGTGCCAGCAGCTTAGGGGCATGGGGAACGCTGTTTTTT. The encoded protein is CASSLGAWGTLFF.

The J gene is TRBJ1-6, the V gene TRBV12-3 or TRBV12-4, with no clear D. Trimming shortened V by 4 bases and J by 3 bases, and 4 bases separated the two germline ends. This CDR3 is built from 13 residues. The CDR3 is CASSYLYNSPLHF. The CDR3 region has the DNA TGTGCCAGCAGTTATCTCTATAATTCACCCCTCCACTTT.

The genes are TRBV27 and TRBJ1-6; 7 bases fit TRBD1. The ends lost 2 bases at V and 1 base at J; junction bases unmatched: 14. CDR1 MNHEY and CDR2 SMNVEV come from the germline V gene (reference sequence). The length of the CDR3 is 20 residues. CDR3 sequence reads: CASSLAHRGLSRSYNSPLHF. CDR3 sequence (DNA): TGTGCCAGCAGTTTAGCCCACAGGGGTCTCTCCCGGTCCTATAATTCACCCCTCCACTTT.

V and J are TRBV20-1 and TRBJ2-3; TRBD2 is a possible D gene (6 bases). CDR3 length equals 16 residues. Germline assignment: CDR1 DFQATT and CDR2 SNEGSKA (reference sequence). Trimming left V 0 bases short and J 8 bases short, with 21 bases between. CDR3 nucleotides: TGCAGTGCTAGAGAGGTTTGGGGGACTCCGAAACCTACGCAGTATTTT. This gives the protein CSAREVWGTPKPTQYF.

This clonotype was detected only a few times. The rearrangement uses TRBV4-1 and TRBJ1-1; possibly TRBD1 for D (6 bases). This CDR3 contains 15 residues. The V end lost 4 bases, the J end lost 0 bases, and 12 bases lay between the germline ends. Germline loops: CDR1 MGHRA, CDR2 YSYEKL. CDR3 sequence reads: CASSRDRRMNTEAFF. CDR3 bases: TGCGCCAGCAGCCGAGACAGGCGGATGAACACTGAAGCTTTCTTT.

This clonotype was detected a few times. The rearrangement links TRBV7-3 to TRBJ1-5, with D uncertain. The CDR3 extends over 14 amino acids. CDR1 is SGHTA and CDR2 is FQGTGA in the germline V gene. V was clipped by 4 bases and J by 4 bases, with 11 bases between them. The chain's CDR3 is CASSSGLLNQPQHF. The CDR3 coding sequence is TGTGCCAGCAGCTCTGGACTGCTGAATCAGCCCCAGCATTTT.

At least ten counts were recorded for this clonotype. The chain uses TRBV7-2 and TRBJ1-5; D is perhaps TRBD1 (5 bases). This CDR3 contains 15 residues. Trimming took off 6 bases at V and 5 bases at J, with 17 bases between the two ends. The germline V gene has CDR1 SGHTA and CDR2 FQGNSA. CDR3 coding DNA: TGTGCCAGCAGTTTTAAGGTCGGGGGGGATCAGCCCCAGCATTTT. Its protein product is CASSFKVGGDQPQHF.

The V call is TRBV7-3, the J call TRBJ2-3; D is uncertain. V was clipped by 5 bases and J by 9 bases, with 15 bases between them. In germline, CDR1 is SGHTA, CDR2 FQGTGA. CDR3 length equals 13 residues. CDR3: CASSQSYKDTQYF. The CDR3 DNA follows: TGTGCCAGCAGCCAGTCTTATAAGGACACGCAGTATTTT.

V usage is TRBV7-2 and J usage is TRBJ2-7; no firm D call. Looked up from germline, CDR1 is SGHTA and CDR2 is FQGNSA. This CDR3 spans 18 amino acids. The V and J ends lost 1 base and 0 bases respectively, with 19 bases between them. In DNA, the CDR3 is TGTGCCAGCAGCTTAGGCTTTATTTCACTGCAGGACTCCTACGAGCAGTACTTC. Translated: CASSLGFISLQDSYEQYF. Using reference TRBV7-2 and TRBJ2-7 for the parts outside the CDR3, the full variable domain is GAGVSQSPSNKVTEKGKDVELRCDPISGHTALYWYRQSLGQGLEFLIYFQGNSAPDKSGLPSDRFSAERTGGSVSTLTIQRTQQEDSAVYLCASSLGFISLQDSYEQYFGPGTRLTVT.

For the CDR3, the DNA is TGTGCCAGCAGTCTTACCCACCTAACAGATCACAGCTCCTACGAGCAGTACTTC. Residues: CASSLTHLTDHSSYEQYF. This chain joins TRBV25-1 and TRBJ2-7; unclear D gene. With 5 bases removed from V and 0 bases from J, the gap between germline ends came to 23 bases. The CDR3 runs to 18 residues. Germline V gene data show CDR1 as MGHDK and CDR2 as SYGVNS.

In its sample, this clonotype was seen many times. The chain recombines TRBV6-6 with TRBJ1-1, with D unresolved. V was trimmed by 7 bases and J by 3 bases, leaving 6 bases between them. Germline CDR1 and CDR2: MNHNY and SVGAGI (reference sequence). This CDR3 is 11 amino acids long. The CDR3 nucleotides read TGTGCCAGCATTGGGTACACTGAAGCTTTCTTT. Protein product: CASIGYTEAFF.

This clonotype was seen more than once but under ten times. This chain connects TRBV5-1 to TRBJ1-1, with D tentatively TRBD1 (5 bases). V gave up 4 bases and J gave up 1 base, with 14 bases separating them. Germline V gene lookup returns CDR1 SGHRS and CDR2 YFSETQ. This CDR3 comprises 15 residues. As DNA, the CDR3 is TGCGCCAGCAGCCCTCAGGGACTATCGAACACTGAAGCTTTCTTT. It translates to CASSPQGLSNTEAFF. Looking up the rest from reference TRBV5-1 and TRBJ1-1 gives the full variable domain: KAGVTQTPRYLIKTRGQQVTLSCSPISGHRSVSWYQQTPGQGLQFLFEYFSETQRNKGNFPGRFSGRQFSNSRSEMNVSTLELGDSALYLCASSPQGLSNTEAFFGQGTRLTVV.

In this sample, this clonotype turned up a few times. The chain recombines TRBV10-2 with TRBJ1-1; D ambiguous. The CDR3 is 18 amino acids. CDR1 is WSHSY, CDR2 SAAADI, per germline. V lost 7 bases and J 2 bases, leaving 26 bases between the germline ends. The CDR3: CASNTYRKPGRENTEAFF. CDR3 bases: TGCGCCAGCAATACCTACCGGAAACCCGGACGGGAAAACACTGAAGCTTTCTTT.

The table lists this clonotype with a few counts. The chain employs TRBV7-9 and TRBJ2-5; D remains ambiguous. Germline V CDR1 and CDR2: SEHNR, FQNEAQ (reference sequence). The V end lost 1 base, the J end lost 5 bases, and 11 bases lay between the germline ends. This CDR3 is 14 amino acids long. CDR3 DNA sequence: TGTGCCAGCAGCTTAGTTCTGAATCCGGAGACCCAGTACTTC. Translation: CASSLVLNPETQYF.

The chain carries TRBV7-9 and TRBJ1-2; D is unresolved. Germline CDR1 is SEHNR and CDR2 is FQNEAQ (reference sequence). This CDR3 is built from 13 residues. Trimming took off 5 bases at V and 6 bases at J, with 13 bases between the two ends. The CDR3 DNA sequence: TGTGCCAGCAGCCGTGTAATAGACAATGGCTACACCTTC. It codes for CASSRVIDNGYTF.

This clonotype showed up many times. The V and J genes are TRBV7-2 and TRBJ2-5; no definite D call. This CDR3 comprises 13 residues. The germline V gene encodes CDR1 SGHTA and CDR2 FQGNSA. V gave up 1 base and J gave up 4 bases, with 7 bases separating them. CDR3 DNA: TGTGCCAGCAGCTTAGGGGGTCGAGAGACCCAGTACTTC. It encodes CASSLGGRETQYF.

This chain links TRBV7-6 with TRBJ2-1; no clear D gene. Germline CDR1 SGHVS, CDR2 FNYEAQ. The CDR3 runs to 18 residues. Between the trimmed V and J ends, which lost 2 bases and 6 bases, there was a span of 23 bases. The CDR3 sequence is CASSLPAEHPRTPNEQFF. The DNA of the CDR3 is TGTGCCAGCAGCTTACCGGCAGAGCACCCCAGAACACCCAATGAGCAGTTCTTC.

This clonotype was detected a few times. The chain joins TRBV12-3 or TRBV12-4 to TRBJ1-2; weak D call: TRBD1 (5 bases). This CDR3 has 13 amino acids. Trimming took off 2 bases at V and 4 bases at J, with 8 bases between the two ends. The DNA for the CDR3 is TGTGCCAGCAGTTTATCAGGGATCTATGGCTACACCTTC. Translation: CASSLSGIYGYTF.

The rearrangement joins TRBV29-1 to TRBJ2-7; a possible D gene is TRBD1 (5 bases). There are 13 residues in the CDR3. CDR1 and CDR2 (germline): SQVTM, ANQGSEA. V was clipped by 6 bases and J by 3 bases, with 15 bases between them. The CDR3 sequence: CSVNDSPNYEQYF. The CDR3 DNA follows: TGCAGCGTAAATGACAGCCCTAACTACGAGCAGTACTTC.

The genes are TRBV4-2 and TRBJ2-3; no clear D gene. Trimming cost V 4 bases and J 4 bases, with 15 bases left between them. Germline lookup yields CDR1 LGHNA and CDR2 YNFKEQ. The CDR3 covers 15 residues. This chain's CDR3 is CASSREDPSSDTQYF. DNA for the CDR3: TGTGCCAGCAGCCGAGAGGATCCTAGTTCAGATACGCAGTATTTT.